The TCR beta chain described here comes from a study of identical twins. This clonotype was seen a handful of times. The germline V gene has CDR1 KGHSH and CDR2 LQKENI. V was trimmed by 5 bases and J by 4 bases, leaving 11 bases between them. This CDR3 spans 13 amino acids. Each CDR3 protein is one row after TCRdb ran MiXCR on the 5' RACE reads. The profile shows hundreds of thousands of distinct CDR3 sequences, approximately 6% of them singletons. The sequencing input was naive T cells sorted from blood. This chain connects TRBV18 to TRBJ1-1; D perhaps matches TRBD1 (6 bases). The receptor was derived from a young man in good health. The CDR3 bases are TGTGCCAGCTCAGAGGACAGATCCACTGAAGCTTTCTTT. Translating it yields CASSEDRSTEAFF. The full variable domain, with the rest looked up from reference TRBV18 and TRBJ1-1, is NAGVMQNPRHLVRRRGQEARLRCSPMKGHSHVYWYRQLPEEGLKFMVYLQKENIIDESGMPKERFSAEFPKEGPSILRIQQVVRGDSAAYFCASSEDRSTEAFFGQGTRLTVV.